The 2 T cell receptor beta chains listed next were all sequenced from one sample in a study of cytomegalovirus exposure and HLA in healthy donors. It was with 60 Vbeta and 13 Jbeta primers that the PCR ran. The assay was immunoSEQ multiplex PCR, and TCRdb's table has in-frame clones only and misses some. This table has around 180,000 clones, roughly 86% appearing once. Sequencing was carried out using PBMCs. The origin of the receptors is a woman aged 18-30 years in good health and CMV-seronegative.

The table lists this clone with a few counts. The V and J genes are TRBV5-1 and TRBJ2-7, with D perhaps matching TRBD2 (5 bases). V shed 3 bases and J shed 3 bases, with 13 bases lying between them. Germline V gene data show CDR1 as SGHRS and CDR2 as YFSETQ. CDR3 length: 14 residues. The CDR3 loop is CASSSLGKGYEQYF. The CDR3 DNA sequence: TGCGCCAGCAGCTCCCTCGGGAAGGGCTACGAGCAGTACTTC.

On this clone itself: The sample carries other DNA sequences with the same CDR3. CDR3 DNA sequence: TGCGCCAGCAGCTTGGGGGGCGGGAGCTCCTACAATGAGCAGTTCTTC. Protein sequence: CASSLGGGSSYNEQFF. This chain joins TRBV5-1 and TRBJ2-1; 7 nucleotides line up with TRBD2. The length of the CDR3 is 16 residues. Trimming at V came to 0 bases and at J to 0 bases, leaving 3 bases not matched to a gene. CDR1 is SGHRS and CDR2 is YFSETQ in the germline V gene.